The 32 T cell receptor beta chains below all came from one sample that was sequenced in a study of blood T cell repertoires in COVID-19. Profiled with immunoSEQ multiplex PCR; TCRdb holds only in-frame clones, not every one. The table has 250,000 to 300,000 clones, 88% seen once. Source material: PBMCs or T cells enriched from blood (not recorded which). Every receptor here comes from a woman aged 25-40 years who had recovered from COVID-19.

This clone has a single count. The CDR3 is CASSLYATGLAEKLFF. Written as DNA, the CDR3 is TGTGCCAGCAGCTTGTATGCAACAGGGTTGGCTGAAAAACTGTTTTTT. The chain uses TRBV5-6 and TRBJ1-4; D may be TRBD1 (6 bases). Germline CDR1 is SGHDT and CDR2 is YYEEEE. The CDR3 is made up of 16 amino acids. Deletions cut 1 base from V and 7 bases from J, with 17 bases between.

The chain uses TRBV27 and TRBJ2-7; 8 nucleotides match TRBD1. CDR1 and CDR2 (germline): MNHEY, SMNVEV (reference sequence). Losses at the gene ends were 5 bases for V and 3 bases for J; bases not matched to a gene: 9. There are 15 residues in the CDR3. CDR3 DNA sequence: TGTGCCAGCAGTCCCTCCGGGACAGGCCTCTACGAGCAGTACTTC. Amino acids: CASSPSGTGLYEQYF.

The chain has TRBV28 and TRBJ2-2, with 7 bases identical to TRBD1. Trimming at V came to 3 bases and at J to 4 bases, leaving 2 bases not matched to a gene. The CDR3 is 14 amino acids. Germline-derived CDR1 and CDR2 are MDHEN and SYDVKM. CDR3 loop: CASSFAGGTGELFF. The CDR3 DNA is TGTGCCAGCAGTTTTGCAGGGGGCACCGGGGAGCTGTTTTTT.

The gene calls are TRBV21-1 and TRBJ1-5; the table's D call TRBD1 went unverified against the DNA. TRBV21-1 is given as a pseudogene. The CDR3 has 16 amino acids. The CDR3 sequence is CASRYRDREPMGPQHF. DNA for the CDR3: TGTGCCAGCAGATACCGGGACAGAGAACCGATGGGGCCCCAGCATTTT.

This chain links TRBV2 with TRBJ1-1; TRBD1 matches 7 bases. The V gene end was trimmed by 9 bases and the J gene end by 8 bases; junction bases not matched to a gene: 15. CDR1 SNHLY and CDR2 FYNNEI come from the germline V gene. The CDR3 has 14 residues. The CDR3 nucleotides read TGTGCCAGTCCCGCTCCTAGGGGACAGCAAGAAGCTTTCTTT. Amino acids: CASPAPRGQQEAFF.

The chain couples TRBV10-1 to TRBJ2-5, with D perhaps TRBD2 (6 bases). This CDR3 is 13 amino acids long. V gave up 7 bases and J gave up 5 bases, with 14 bases separating them. Germline lookup yields CDR1 WNHNN and CDR2 SYGVQD (reference sequence). In DNA form, the CDR3 reads TGCGCCAGCACCGATCTAGCGCGGGAGACCCAGTACTTC. Protein product: CASTDLARETQYF.

V and J are TRBV25-1 and TRBJ2-5; 9 nucleotides agree with TRBD2. The germline gives CDR1 MGHDK, CDR2 SYGVNS. V dropped 7 bases and J dropped 6; count of bases not matched to a gene: 9. This CDR3 spans 14 amino acids. The CDR3 spells CASTYSGSRKTQYF. DNA for the CDR3: TGTGCCAGCACGTATAGCGGGAGCAGAAAGACCCAGTACTTC.

The gene calls are TRBV7-9 and TRBJ2-7; D is uncertain. The CDR3 spans 13 residues. V dropped 0 bases and J dropped 2 bases, with 5 bases sitting between them. Per the germline V gene, CDR1 is SEHNR and CDR2 is FQNEAQ (reference sequence). DNA of the CDR3: TGTGCCAGCAGCTTAGCTCCAGCCTACGAGCAGTACTTC. Translated: CASSLAPAYEQYF.

This chain uses TRBV18 with TRBJ2-7; D gene ambiguous. Germline V gives CDR1 KGHSH, CDR2 LQKENI. This CDR3 has 12 amino acids. The V end lost 3 bases, the J end lost 2 bases, and 5 bases lay between the germline ends. DNA for the CDR3: TGTGCCAGCTCACCGCTAGCCTACGAGCAGTACTTC. Translating gives CASSPLAYEQYF. Full variable domain (remainder filled in from reference TRBV18 and TRBJ2-7): NAGVMQNPRHLVRRRGQEARLRCSPMKGHSHVYWYRQLPEEGLKFMVYLQKENIIDESGMPKERFSAEFPKEGPSILRIQQVVRGDSAAYFCASSPLAYEQYFGPGTRLTVT.

DNA of the CDR3: TGTGCCATCAGTGGGAAAATTGGGGACAGGATGAACACTGAAGCTTTCTTT. The encoded protein is CAISGKIGDRMNTEAFF. J is TRBJ1-1 and V is TRBV10-3, with 8 bases lining up with TRBD1. J gave up 0 bases and V 4 bases, and 10 bases lay outside the gene matches. The CDR3 sequence is 17 residues long. Germline V gives CDR1 ENHRY, CDR2 SYGVKD.

The chain has TRBV30 and TRBJ1-1, with 8 bases that match TRBD1. Germline CDR1 is GTSNPN and CDR2 is SVGIG (reference sequence). The CDR3 runs to 11 residues. Germline trimming cut 5 bases from V and 10 bases from J; bases unmatched to any gene: 6. This chain's CDR3 is CAWGGTGRAFF. The CDR3 DNA is TGTGCCTGGGGAGGGACAGGACGAGCTTTCTTT.

This chain uses TRBV7-2 with TRBJ2-1, with D possibly TRBD2 on 6 matching bases. V shed 4 bases and J shed 5 bases, with 15 bases lying between them. Germline CDR1 and CDR2: SGHTA and FQGNSA. This CDR3 is built from 15 residues. In DNA, the CDR3 is TGTGCCAGCAGCTCCGGGACTCAAGGGAACAATGAGCAGTTCTTC. As protein: CASSSGTQGNNEQFF.

This clone has more than one count but fewer than ten. The CDR3 coding sequence is TGTGCCAGCTCACCAGGCCTCCGGGGGGGATCTGGGGCCAACGTCCTGACTTTC. Its protein is CASSPGLRGGSGANVLTF. V gene TRBV18 combines with J gene TRBJ2-6, with TRBD2 matching over 8 bases. Trimming at V came to 2 bases and at J to 1 base, leaving 7 bases not matched to a gene. CDR1 and CDR2 (germline): KGHSH, LQKENI. The CDR3 sequence is 18 residues long.

The chain is built from TRBV7-9 and TRBJ2-1; 9 bases agree with TRBD2. The CDR3 has 17 amino acids. Germline V gene data show CDR1 as SEHNR and CDR2 as FQNEAQ (reference sequence). Unmatched junction bases numbered 12, after V lost 1 base and J lost 8 bases. The CDR3 region has the DNA TGTGCCAGCAGCTTAGGGAAGACTAGCGGCGAGACGTATGAGCAGTTCTTC. Encoded protein: CASSLGKTSGETYEQFF.

This sequence joins TRBV5-1 and TRBJ2-3; TRBD1 matches at 9 bases. The CDR3 sequence is 16 residues long. Germline V lookup: CDR1 SGHRS, CDR2 YFSETQ. J lost 3 bases, V lost 4 bases, and 9 bases had no gene match. CDR3 sequence: CASSGVRDRVTDTQYF. The CDR3 DNA sequence: TGCGCCAGCAGCGGGGTCCGGGACAGGGTGACAGATACGCAGTATTTT.

The gene calls are TRBV4-1 and TRBJ1-5, with D possibly matching TRBD1 (5 bases). CDR1 and CDR2 from the germline V gene are MGHRA and YSYEKL. Trimming removed 1 base at V and 6 bases at J, with 13 bases between. There are 15 residues in the CDR3. The CDR3 bases are TGCGCCAGCAGCCAAGCGGAGGGTGGGGGTCAGCCCCAGCATTTT. Translated, it gives CASSQAEGGGQPQHF.

The chain links TRBV7-9 to TRBJ2-1; a weak D match, TRBD1 (6 bases). Deletions cut 5 bases from V and 9 bases from J, with 17 bases between. Germline V CDR1 and CDR2: SEHNR, FQNEAQ (reference sequence). This CDR3 contains 14 residues. The chain's CDR3 is CASSPDRKGGEQFF. The CDR3 DNA reads TGTGCCAGCAGCCCGGACCGCAAAGGGGGTGAGCAGTTCTTC.

The rearrangement uses TRBV6-1 and TRBJ2-7; 8 bases are shared with TRBD1. The germline V gene has CDR1 MNHNS and CDR2 SASEGT. After removal of 3 bases from V and 1 base from J, the junction contained 11 bases not matched to a gene. The CDR3 contains 17 residues. CDR3 residues: CASSDYRGWDRSYEQYF. CDR3 in DNA: TGTGCCAGCAGTGACTATAGGGGCTGGGACAGGTCCTACGAGCAGTACTTC.

In DNA form, the CDR3 reads TGTGCCACCAGTGACTTACACAGGGGTATGAACACTGAAGCTTTCTTT. Its protein is CATSDLHRGMNTEAFF. J is TRBJ1-1 and V is TRBV24-1; 7 bases align to TRBD1. The CDR3 length is 16 residues. Germline V CDR1 and CDR2: KGHDR, SFDVKD. V was pared by 4 bases and J by 0 bases, with 7 bases of the junction left unmatched.

Only one count was recorded for this clone. The chain has TRBV28 and TRBJ2-7, with 11 bases fitting TRBD1. The CDR3 sequence is 15 residues long. Looked up from germline, CDR1 is MDHEN and CDR2 is SYDVKM. Losses at the gene ends were 5 bases for V and 5 bases for J; bases not matched to a gene: 8. CDR3 sequence: CASSHLGTGGDEQYF. In DNA form, the CDR3 reads TGTGCCAGCAGTCACCTTGGGACAGGGGGGGACGAGCAGTACTTC. Variable domain in full (rest from reference TRBV28 and TRBJ2-7): DVKVTQSSRYLVKRTGEKVFLECVQDMDHENMFWYRQDPGLGLRLIYFSYDVKMKEKGDIPEGYSVSREKKERFSLILESASTNQTSMYLCASSHLGTGGDEQYFGPGTRLTVT.

This clone was seen only once. V is TRBV5-1 and J is TRBJ2-7, with D unresolved. Between the trimmed V and J ends, which lost 2 bases and 3 bases, there was a span of 12 bases. The CDR3 contains 14 residues. Germline assignment: CDR1 SGHRS and CDR2 YFSETQ. The CDR3 DNA follows: TGCGCCAGCAGCTTTGTAGCTCTCGACTACGAGCAGTACTTC. It specifies CASSFVALDYEQYF.

The chain links TRBV6-5 to TRBJ1-1, with D unclear. The V end was cut by 10 bases, the J end by 3 bases, with 18 bases between. The length of the CDR3 is 14 residues. In germline, CDR1 is MNHEY, CDR2 SVGAGI. The DNA for the CDR3 is TGTGCCACCCGTCAGAGGGTGTGGGACACTGAAGCTTTCTTT. It yields the protein CATRQRVWDTEAFF.

This chain uses TRBV10-3 with TRBJ1-3, with TRBD1 matching 11 bases. V gave up 3 bases and J gave up 3 bases; unmatched junction bases: 7. This CDR3 has 17 amino acids. Germline CDR1 reads ENHRY; CDR2 reads SYGVKD. CDR3 bases: TGTGCCATCAGTGACCCAGGACAGGGGGCGCTTGGAAACACCATATATTTT. Encoded protein: CAISDPGQGALGNTIYF.

The V and J genes are TRBV5-1 and TRBJ1-6; D remains ambiguous. The CDR3 has 16 amino acids. CDR1 is SGHRS and CDR2 is YFSETQ in the germline V gene. V was trimmed by 0 bases and J by 0 bases, leaving 7 bases between them. CDR3 in DNA: TGCGCCAGCAGCTTGGGCCCGAGCTCCTATAATTCACCCCTCCACTTT. As protein: CASSLGPSSYNSPLHF.

The chain joins TRBV4-1 to TRBJ1-3, with 7 bases that match TRBD1. The CDR3 spans 16 residues. The V gene's germline CDR1 is MGHRA and CDR2 YSYEKL. The junction had 8 bases not matched to a gene; V was cut back by 4 bases and J by 2 bases. The CDR3 DNA reads as TGCGCCAGCAGCCTCCCGACAGGGAGACCTGGAAACACCATATATTTT. As protein: CASSLPTGRPGNTIYF.

The gene calls are TRBV3-1 (or the pseudogene TRBV3-2) and TRBJ1-6, with D uncertain. The CDR3 is 15 residues long. Germline V gene data show CDR1 as LGHDT and CDR2 as YNNKEL (reference sequence). Trimming stripped 4 bases from V and 5 bases from J, with 12 bases between. The CDR3: CASSRLRPDNSPLHF. CDR3 in DNA: TGTGCCAGCAGCCGACTGCGGCCCGATAATTCACCCCTCCACTTT.

V is TRBV2 and J is TRBJ1-1; no clear D. Trimming took off 6 bases at V and 11 bases at J, with 10 bases between the two ends. The CDR3 totals 10 residues. Germline V gene data show CDR1 as SNHLY and CDR2 as FYNNEI. The chain's CDR3 is CASRGRTAFF. For the CDR3, the DNA is TGTGCCAGCAGGGGCAGAACGGCTTTCTTT. Drawing the rest from reference TRBV2 and TRBJ1-1, the complete variable domain is EPEVTQTPSHQVTQMGQEVILRCVPISNHLYFYWYRQILGQKVEFLVSFYNNEISEKSEIFDDQFSVERPDGSNFTLKIRSTKLEDSAMYFCASRGRTAFFGQGTRLTVV.

The chain couples TRBV11-2 to TRBJ1-5; weak D call: TRBD1 (5 bases). Deletions cut 1 base from V and 2 bases from J, with 12 bases between. The CDR3 is made up of 16 amino acids. Germline V gene lookup returns CDR1 SGHAT and CDR2 FQNNGV. The CDR3 spells CASSLGVGAGNQPQHF. CDR3 DNA sequence: TGTGCCAGCAGCTTAGGAGTTGGGGCTGGCAATCAGCCCCAGCATTTT.

Turning to this clone: The DNA is omitted, as the CDR3 cannot be located on it reliably, and the CDR3 follows TCRdb's listing. The genes are TRBV21-1 and TRBJ2-7; the D call in the table, TRBD1, was not verified against the DNA. TRBV21-1 is shown as a pseudogene. The CDR3 comprises 15 residues, both ends counted. CDR3 residues: CASSKFGTGSYEQYF.

V and J are TRBV27 and TRBJ1-6, with unresolved D. Trimming removed 3 bases from V and 0 bases from J, with 21 bases in between. The CDR3 covers 20 residues. Germline assignment: CDR1 MNHEY and CDR2 SMNVEV (reference sequence). CDR3: CASSLGSPSAYDSYNSPLHF. Here the CDR3 DNA reads TGTGCCAGCAGTTTGGGTTCCCCTAGTGCCTACGACTCCTATAATTCACCCCTCCACTTT.

V is TRBV5-1 and J is TRBJ1-4, with D unresolved. Germline loops: CDR1 SGHRS, CDR2 YFSETQ. Trimming shortened V by 2 bases and J by 5 bases, and 13 bases separated the two germline ends. The CDR3 contains 15 residues. The CDR3 loop is CASSLSGPRNEKLFF. The CDR3 region has the DNA TGCGCCAGCAGCTTATCCGGTCCGAGAAATGAAAAACTGTTTTTT.

This chain links TRBV6-5 with TRBJ1-2; the match to TRBD1 covers 8 bases. This CDR3 contains 14 residues. Looked up from germline, CDR1 is MNHEY and CDR2 is SVGAGI. The J segment lost 5 bases and the V segment lost 8 bases, leaving 10 bases of the junction unmatched. The CDR3 sequence is CASQRTGGTYGYTF. CDR3 bases: TGTGCCAGCCAAAGAACAGGGGGTACTTATGGCTACACCTTC.